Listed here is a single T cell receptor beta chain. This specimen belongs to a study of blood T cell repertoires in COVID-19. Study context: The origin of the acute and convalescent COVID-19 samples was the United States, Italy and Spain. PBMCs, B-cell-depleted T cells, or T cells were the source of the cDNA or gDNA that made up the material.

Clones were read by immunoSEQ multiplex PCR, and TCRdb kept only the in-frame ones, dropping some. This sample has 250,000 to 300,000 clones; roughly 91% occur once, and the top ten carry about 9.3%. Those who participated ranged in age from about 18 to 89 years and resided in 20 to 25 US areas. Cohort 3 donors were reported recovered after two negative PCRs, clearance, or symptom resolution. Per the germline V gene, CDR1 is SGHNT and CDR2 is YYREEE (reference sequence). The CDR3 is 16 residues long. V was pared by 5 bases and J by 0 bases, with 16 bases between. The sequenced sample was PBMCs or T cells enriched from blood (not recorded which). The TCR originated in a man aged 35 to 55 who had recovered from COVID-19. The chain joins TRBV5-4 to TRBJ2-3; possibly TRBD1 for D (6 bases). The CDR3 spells CASSLGVQGSTDTQYF. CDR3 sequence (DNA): TGTGCCAGCAGTCTGGGGGTGCAGGGGAGCACAGATACGCAGTATTTT.